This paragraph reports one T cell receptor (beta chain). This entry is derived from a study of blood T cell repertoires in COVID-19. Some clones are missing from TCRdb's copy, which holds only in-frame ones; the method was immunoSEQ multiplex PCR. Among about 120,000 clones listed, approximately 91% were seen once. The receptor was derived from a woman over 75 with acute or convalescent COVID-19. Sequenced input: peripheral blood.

CDR3 nucleotides: TGTGCCAGCAGCCAAGAAGTCAGGGGGCCTAACTATGGCTACACCTTC. Translating it yields CASSQEVRGPNYGYTF. V usage is TRBV3-1 (or the pseudogene TRBV3-2) and J usage is TRBJ1-2; 8 bases are shared with TRBD1. The junction had 3 bases not matched to a gene; V was cut back by 0 bases and J by 0 bases. The CDR3 spans 16 residues. In germline, CDR1 is LGHDT, CDR2 YNNKEL (reference sequence).